The sequence of this T cell receptor beta chain was determined in a study of CD8+ T cells in alopecia areata. The CDR3 runs 13 residues. Germline V gene lookup returns CDR1 SGHNT and CDR2 YYREEE (reference sequence). Trimming cost V 4 bases and J 4 bases, with 10 bases left between them. Following RNA extraction, reverse transcription yielded cDNA that acted as the sequencing template. Sequencing used immunoSEQ multiplex PCR; TCRdb keeps in-frame clones, though not all of them. The sample holds 200,000 or so clones, approximately 40% seen once. Documented treatment: oral pan-JAK inhibitor, 5-10 mg twice daily.

The rearrangement uses TRBV5-4 and TRBJ2-3; a weak D match, TRBD1 (5 bases). The sample here was CD4+ T cells sorted from blood, taken around week 37, from a patient treated with tofacitinib. This receptor was obtained from a human donor with alopecia areata. The CDR3 here is CASSPQGADTQYF. CDR3 DNA: TGTGCCAGCAGCCCACAAGGGGCAGATACGCAGTATTTT.